Listed here are 25 T cell receptor beta chains from one sample, sequenced in a study of cytomegalovirus exposure and HLA in healthy donors. Primers included in the PCR were 60 Vbeta and 13 Jbeta primers. The method was immunoSEQ multiplex PCR; TCRdb's version includes in-frame clones alone and lacks a portion of them. Counted here are some 190,000 clones, about four fifths occurring once; the ten biggest clones make up around 1.9%. The specimen sequenced was PBMCs. These TCRs come from a woman in her 30s in good health and CMV-seronegative.

The chain combines TRBV5-6 with TRBJ1-1; 8 nucleotides match TRBD1. This CDR3 has 16 amino acids. Looked up from germline, CDR1 is SGHDT and CDR2 is YYEEEE. The V segment lost 4 bases and the J segment 0 bases; nucleotides outside the gene matches: 8. CDR3 region: CASSPSGTGMNTEAFF. CDR3 DNA sequence: TGTGCCAGCAGCCCATCCGGGACAGGCATGAACACTGAAGCTTTCTTT.

This rearrangement joins TRBV21-1 to TRBJ2-7; no DNA check was done on the table's D call, TRBD1. TRBV21-1 is shown as a pseudogene. The CDR3 is 12 amino acids. The CDR3 DNA is TGTGCCAGCAGCCCCCCCCAGTTCGAGCAGTACTTC. Amino acids: CASSPPQFEQYF.

As to this clone: The same CDR3 can be traced to other DNA sequences in this sample. The chain couples TRBV4-1 to TRBJ2-3; 7 nucleotides align to TRBD2. After removal of 1 base from V and 3 bases from J, the junction contained 4 bases not matched to a gene. Germline assignment: CDR1 MGHRA and CDR2 YSYEKL. This CDR3 is built from 15 residues. The CDR3 reads CASSQGLAGTDTQYF. The CDR3 DNA sequence: TGCGCCAGCAGCCAAGGACTAGCAGGGACAGATACGCAGTATTTT.

The chain links TRBV6-5 to TRBJ1-1; D possibly corresponds to TRBD1 (5 bases). The CDR3 has 14 residues. The V gene lost 0 bases and the J gene lost 4 bases, with 9 bases spanning the gap. Germline V lookup: CDR1 MNHEY, CDR2 SVGAGI. CDR3 sequence: CASSYSGQSTEAFF. The CDR3, as DNA: TGTGCCAGCAGTTACTCGGGGCAGTCCACTGAAGCTTTCTTT.

The chain has TRBV29-1 and TRBJ2-3; D may be TRBD2 (6 bases). V lost 4 bases and J 1 base, leaving 9 bases between the germline ends. Germline lookup yields CDR1 SQVTM and CDR2 ANQGSEA. The CDR3 sequence is 13 residues long. Here the CDR3 reads CSVVGGGTDTQYF. DNA for the CDR3: TGCAGCGTTGTGGGGGGAGGCACAGATACGCAGTATTTT.

This chain uses TRBV6-6 with TRBJ2-5, with 9 bases aligning to TRBD1. The CDR3 extends over 12 amino acids. The junction had 7 bases not matched to a gene; V was cut back by 5 bases and J by 12 bases. Germline assignment: CDR1 MNHNY and CDR2 SVGAGI (reference sequence). CDR3 DNA sequence: TGTGCCAGCAGTCAACCCGGGACAGGGAAGTACTTC. This encodes CASSQPGTGKYF.

For the CDR3, the DNA is TGTGCCAGCAGTTACTCGGGACAGGGGATTAATGGCTACACCTTC. Its translation is CASSYSGQGINGYTF. The gene calls are TRBV6-5 and TRBJ1-2, with TRBD1 identical over 10 bases. This CDR3 contains 15 residues. V lost 0 bases, J lost 6 bases, and 4 bases stayed unmatched. The germline gives CDR1 MNHEY, CDR2 SVGAGI.

The rearrangement links TRBV6-5 to TRBJ2-2; 14 bases fit TRBD2. The CDR3 length is 15 residues. V was clipped by 6 bases and J by 6 bases; unmatched bases: 3. Germline CDR1 MNHEY, CDR2 SVGAGI. The CDR3 is CASSSTSGGAGELFF. The CDR3 DNA reads as TGTGCCAGCAGCTCGACTAGCGGGGGGGCCGGGGAGCTGTTTTTT.

The gene calls are TRBV6-1 and TRBJ1-5, with unresolved D. The germline V and J ends were trimmed by 4 bases and 0 bases, with 10 bases remaining between them. This CDR3 spans 15 amino acids. In germline, CDR1 is MNHNS, CDR2 SASEGT. The CDR3 region has the DNA TGTGCCAGCAGTGGACCAGCGGATAGCAATCAGCCCCAGCATTTT. Translated, it gives CASSGPADSNQPQHF.

This chain uses TRBV27 with TRBJ2-2, with 7 bases aligning to TRBD2. V was clipped by 6 bases and J by 7 bases; unmatched bases: 5. CDR3 size: 13 residues. The germline V gene encodes CDR1 MNHEY and CDR2 SMNVEV (reference sequence). CDR3 region: CASRGGENGELFF. The CDR3 nucleotides read TGTGCCAGCAGGGGGGGGGAGAACGGGGAGCTGTTTTTT.

J is TRBJ2-7 and V is TRBV9; D perhaps matches TRBD1 (5 bases). CDR3 size: 14 residues. Germline CDR1 SGDLS, CDR2 YYNGEE. V lost 5 bases, J lost 4 bases, and 16 bases lay in between. In DNA form, the CDR3 reads TGTGCCAGCAGTGAGACAGACATACCTTACGAGCAGTACTTC. This sequence encodes CASSETDIPYEQYF.

The rearrangement uses TRBV5-6 and TRBJ2-3, with D tentatively TRBD2 (6 bases). Trimming left V 8 bases short and J 4 bases short, with 17 bases between. This CDR3 has 14 residues. The germline CDR1 and CDR2 sequences are SGHDT and YYEEEE. CDR3 protein: CASINAGGSDTQYF. Written as DNA, the CDR3 is TGTGCCAGTATTAACGCCGGGGGTTCAGATACGCAGTATTTT.

The V gene is TRBV5-1, the J gene TRBJ2-2; D gene ambiguous. Germline V gene lookup returns CDR1 SGHRS and CDR2 YFSETQ. The germline V and J ends were trimmed by 2 bases and 6 bases, with 14 bases remaining between them. The CDR3 extends over 15 amino acids. CDR3 sequence reads: CASSLQPLGPGELFF. CDR3 sequence (DNA): TGCGCCAGCAGCTTACAGCCCCTCGGCCCCGGGGAGCTGTTTTTT.

The rearrangement uses TRBV9 and TRBJ1-2; 10 bases match TRBD1. The V gene's germline CDR1 is SGDLS and CDR2 YYNGEE. Germline trimming cut 2 bases from V and 0 bases from J; bases unmatched to any gene: 4. This CDR3 comprises 16 residues. The CDR3 DNA is TGTGCCAGCAGCGTTGGGGACAGGGGCTCTAACTATGGCTACACCTTC. The encoded protein is CASSVGDRGSNYGYTF.

The V and J genes are TRBV7-9 and TRBJ2-2; D not resolved. The CDR3 is 14 amino acids. The V gene's germline CDR1 is SEHNR and CDR2 FQNEAQ (reference sequence). The V and J ends lost 1 base and 5 bases respectively, with 8 bases between them. The CDR3 here is CASSLGSGTGELFF. In DNA form, the CDR3 reads TGTGCCAGCAGCTTAGGTTCGGGTACCGGGGAGCTGTTTTTT.

The V gene is TRBV5-4, the J gene TRBJ1-5; TRBD1 matches 9 bases. Germline V gene data show CDR1 as SGHNT and CDR2 as YYREEE (reference sequence). This CDR3 spans 13 amino acids. Germline trimming cut 3 bases from V and 7 bases from J; bases unmatched to any gene: 2. The CDR3 spells CASSWDRAQPQHF. Here the CDR3 DNA reads TGTGCCAGCAGCTGGGACAGGGCACAGCCCCAGCATTTT.

The chain is built from TRBV2 and TRBJ1-1; TRBD1 matches at 9 bases. This CDR3 is built from 13 residues. The junction had 4 bases not matched to a gene; V was cut back by 7 bases and J by 4 bases. From germline, CDR1 is SNHLY and CDR2 FYNNEI. Written as DNA, the CDR3 is TGTGCCAGCAAAACAGGGGGCGGCACTGAAGCTTTCTTT. Protein sequence: CASKTGGGTEAFF.

The chain couples TRBV7-9 to TRBJ2-3, with TRBD1 as a possible D gene (6 bases). The germline V gene encodes CDR1 SEHNR and CDR2 FQNEAQ (reference sequence). Between the trimmed V and J ends, which lost 7 bases and 0 bases, there was a span of 17 bases. The CDR3 loop spans 16 amino acids. Here the CDR3 reads CASKDQGGSSTDTQYF. For the CDR3, the DNA is TGTGCCAGCAAAGATCAAGGGGGTTCTAGCACAGATACGCAGTATTTT.

The V and J genes are TRBV15 and TRBJ1-2; D uncertain. The CDR3 runs 14 residues. Trimming pared 0 bases from V and 4 bases from J, leaving 9 bases between. Germline V lookup: CDR1 LNHNV, CDR2 YYDKDF (reference sequence). CDR3 DNA: TGTGCCACCAGCAGAGATCAAGCCACCTATGGCTACACCTTC. It translates to CATSRDQATYGYTF.

The rearrangement uses TRBV2 and TRBJ1-1, with D tentatively TRBD1 (5 bases). The CDR3 extends over 14 amino acids. V shed 8 bases and J shed 1 base, with 14 bases lying between them. Germline values: CDR1 SNHLY, CDR2 FYNNEI. Written as DNA, the CDR3 is TGTGCCAGCCGTGGGGCAGGTAAGAACACTGAAGCTTTCTTT. Protein: CASRGAGKNTEAFF. Complete variable domain (other parts from reference TRBV2 and TRBJ1-1): EPEVTQTPSHQVTQMGQEVILRCVPISNHLYFYWYRQILGQKVEFLVSFYNNEISEKSEIFDDQFSVERPDGSNFTLKIRSTKLEDSAMYFCASRGAGKNTEAFFGQGTRLTVV.

The genes are TRBV4-2 and TRBJ1-5; 7 bases align to TRBD1. The germline CDR1 and CDR2 sequences are LGHNA and YNFKEQ. This CDR3 is built from 17 residues. Trimming at V came to 0 bases and at J to 6 bases, leaving 11 bases not matched to a gene. The CDR3 nucleotides read TGTGCCAGCAGCCAAGAAGGGGGCAAGGGTACGGGTCAGCCCCAGCATTTT. This gives the protein CASSQEGGKGTGQPQHF.

The chain has TRBV29-1 and TRBJ1-1; 7 bases are a match to TRBD1. The CDR3 length is 17 residues. Germline trimming cut 1 base from V and 2 bases from J; bases unmatched to any gene: 13. The germline CDR1 and CDR2 sequences are SQVTM and ANQGSEA. The DNA for the CDR3 is TGCAGCGTTGAAGGGCAGGGGGAGTTTTCTCCCAACACTGAAGCTTTCTTT. It yields the protein CSVEGQGEFSPNTEAFF.

The chain employs TRBV30 and TRBJ2-7; no firm D call. Trimming took 0 bases from V and 7 from J, leaving 19 bases between them. This CDR3 region has 15 residues. Looked up from germline, CDR1 is GTSNPN and CDR2 is SVGIG (reference sequence). The CDR3 bases are TGTGCCTGGAGTGTACAAGCCCCCCAGGTGAAGGAGCAGTACTTC. It yields the protein CAWSVQAPQVKEQYF.

This clone was detected once. V usage is TRBV6-1 and J usage is TRBJ1-2, with unresolved D. The CDR3 has 15 residues. CDR1 is MNHNS and CDR2 is SASEGT in the germline V gene. V was cut by 2 bases and J by 7 bases, with 17 bases left in between. This chain's CDR3 is CASSESPEGSGGYTF. The CDR3 bases are TGTGCCAGCAGTGAATCTCCCGAGGGCTCCGGTGGCTACACCTTC.

The J gene is TRBJ1-1, the V gene TRBV4-2; D call uncertain. Germline V gene data show CDR1 as LGHNA and CDR2 as YNFKEQ. The CDR3 runs 13 residues. Trimming stripped 0 bases from V and 7 bases from J, with 9 bases between. The CDR3, as DNA: TGTGCCAGCAGCCAAGATTGGAGGGTTGAAGCTTTCTTT. Protein product: CASSQDWRVEAFF.